The T cell receptor (beta chain) under discussion was sequenced for a study of T cell responses to AZD1222 COVID-19 vaccine. Notes on the study in general: Spike-specific TCR breadth and depth went up after people got two AZD1222 doses. Reportedly, nearly half of unique spike TCRs recognized epitopes outside B.1.351/B.1.1.7 mutations. Without day 14 samples, only post-peak T cell repertoires were studied.

V was shortened by 4 bases and J by 7 bases, with 5 bases between the two germline ends. Looked up from germline, CDR1 is ENHRY and CDR2 is SYGVKD. The CDR3 totals 12 residues. The table came from immunoSEQ multiplex PCR; TCRdb's copy has only in-frame clones and leaves some out. The table includes some 90,000 clones, around nine tenths detected once. In regard to this clone: Its antigen remains unidentified.

This receptor was identified in an adult in good health. Sequenced here: peripheral blood, sampled on day 0 of MenACWY control vaccination. The genes are TRBV10-3 and TRBJ1-6; D is ambiguous. CDR3 nucleotides: TGTGCCATCAGTGTGGAGAATTCACCCCTCCACTTT. Amino acid sequence: CAISVENSPLHF.